These 31 T cell receptor beta chains originate from one sample sequenced in a study of shared clonotypes between healthy human individuals. Measured with immunoSEQ multiplex PCR; TCRdb has only the in-frame clones, and not every one. The table has 2 million to 2.5 million clones, under 97% seen once; the top ten hold approximately 0.13%. The sample comprised naive CD4+ T cells sorted from blood. Subset denoted: CD45RA+ positively selected. Receptors were obtained from a man younger than 35 in good health.

V gene TRBV18 combines with J gene TRBJ2-7; D call uncertain. Per the germline V gene, CDR1 is KGHSH and CDR2 is LQKENI. Trimming removed 3 bases at V and 0 bases at J, with 6 bases between. The CDR3 sequence is 13 residues long. CDR3 sequence (DNA): TGTGCCAGCTCACCGGACGTCTCCTACGAGCAGTACTTC. Residues: CASSPDVSYEQYF.

The V call is TRBV5-6, the J call TRBJ2-5; TRBD2 agrees at 8 bases. The CDR3 sequence is 13 residues long. From germline, CDR1 is SGHDT and CDR2 YYEEEE. Germline trimming cut 5 bases from V and 9 bases from J; bases unmatched to any gene: 9. Written as DNA, the CDR3 is TGTGCCAGCAGTCCGGGAGGGACGGTAGCCCAGTACTTC. As protein: CASSPGGTVAQYF.

V gene TRBV2 combines with J gene TRBJ2-7, with TRBD1 matching over 10 bases. Germline V CDR1 and CDR2: SNHLY, FYNNEI. V gave up 6 bases and J gave up 0 bases; unmatched junction bases: 8. The CDR3 is 16 residues long. The CDR3 region has the DNA TGTGCCAGCAGCGCCGAGGGACAGGGGACCTCCTACGAGCAGTACTTC. Amino acid sequence: CASSAEGQGTSYEQYF.

This clone was picked up one time. V and J are TRBV7-2 and TRBJ2-1; D ambiguous. Germline CDR1 is SGHTA and CDR2 is FQGNSA. The CDR3 loop spans 13 amino acids. V shed 2 bases and J shed 8 bases, with 10 bases lying between them. Here the CDR3 DNA reads TGTGCCAGCAGCTTAAACAGTGGCTATGAGCAGTTCTTC. It translates to CASSLNSGYEQFF.

This clone was observed once. The V call is TRBV5-1, the J call TRBJ2-7, with D perhaps TRBD2 (5 bases). The V end was cut by 0 bases, the J end by 3 bases, with 13 bases between. CDR3 length: 15 residues. CDR1 is SGHRS, CDR2 YFSETQ, per germline. In nucleotides, the CDR3 is TGCGCCAGCAGCTTGGAACCTAGCCAGAACTACGAGCAGTACTTC. Its translation is CASSLEPSQNYEQYF.

The chain combines TRBV11-3 with TRBJ2-7; D possibly corresponds to TRBD1 (6 bases). The CDR3 extends over 12 amino acids. Germline values: CDR1 SGHNT, CDR2 YENEEA. Trimming took off 6 bases at V and 5 bases at J, with 11 bases between the two ends. The CDR3 coding sequence is TGTGCCAGCAGGGGGACACCTAACGAGCAGTACTTC. It translates to CASRGTPNEQYF.

The V and J genes are TRBV28 and TRBJ1-5; maybe TRBD1 (5 bases). V lost 7 bases and J 1 base, leaving 17 bases between the germline ends. The germline gives CDR1 MDHEN, CDR2 SYDVKM. The CDR3 has 16 amino acids. Written as DNA, the CDR3 is TGTGCCAGCACGATATCGGGGGTTTTGAGCAATCAGCCCCAGCATTTT. Protein sequence: CASTISGVLSNQPQHF. The whole variable domain, filled in from reference TRBV28 and TRBJ1-5, reads DVKVTQSSRYLVKRTGEKVFLECVQDMDHENMFWYRQDPGLGLRLIYFSYDVKMKEKGDIPEGYSVSREKKERFSLILESASTNQTSMYLCASTISGVLSNQPQHFGDGTRLSIL.

The chain is built from TRBV29-1 and TRBJ1-1; D perhaps matches TRBD1 (5 bases). The germline V gene has CDR1 SQVTM and CDR2 ANQGSEA. Trimming removed 1 base from V and 4 bases from J, with 13 bases in between. The CDR3 length is 14 residues. The CDR3 loop is CSVEAWGGGTEAFF. CDR3 DNA sequence: TGCAGCGTTGAAGCCTGGGGCGGCGGCACTGAAGCTTTCTTT.

J is TRBJ2-1 and V is TRBV4-3; D is perhaps TRBD2 (5 bases). The CDR3 runs 16 residues. Trimming stripped 0 bases from V and 2 bases from J, with 11 bases between. Germline-derived CDR1 and CDR2 are LGHNA and YSLEER. The CDR3 reads CASSQERWRAYNEQFF. CDR3 coding DNA: TGCGCCAGCAGCCAAGAACGATGGCGGGCCTACAATGAGCAGTTCTTC.

This clone was recorded once. Other DNA sequences in this specimen translate into the identical CDR3. The genes are TRBV27 and TRBJ2-3; D possibly corresponds to TRBD1 (6 bases). This CDR3 region has 15 residues. The V end was cut by 2 bases, the J end by 0 bases, with 9 bases between. Germline V gene sequence: CDR1 MNHEY, CDR2 SMNVEV (reference sequence). CDR3 in DNA: TGTGCCAGCAGTTTACTCAGGGGAAGCACAGATACGCAGTATTTT. Translated, it gives CASSLLRGSTDTQYF.

The V call is TRBV6-5, the J call TRBJ2-2, with D unresolved. CDR1 is MNHEY, CDR2 SVGAGI, per germline. The CDR3 totals 14 residues. Trimming shortened V by 10 bases and J by 1 base, and 13 bases separated the two germline ends. The CDR3 DNA reads as TGTGCCACCATGTATAGTTTGAACACCGGGGAGCTGTTTTTT. Amino acid sequence: CATMYSLNTGELFF.

V gene TRBV27 combines with J gene TRBJ1-2; no clear D. The CDR3 is 15 amino acids. Germline CDR1 reads MNHEY; CDR2 reads SMNVEV (reference sequence). Between the trimmed V and J ends, which lost 2 bases and 4 bases, there was a span of 14 bases. CDR3 coding DNA: TGTGCCAGCAGTTTAAGCATGGGCCAAGGCTATGGCTACACCTTC. Its translation is CASSLSMGQGYGYTF.

For this clone: Other DNA sequences of this sample code for an identical CDR3. The chain links TRBV5-1 to TRBJ1-5, with 8 bases fitting TRBD1. The CDR3 sequence is 13 residues long. The ends lost 5 bases at V and 5 bases at J; junction bases unmatched: 3. Germline CDR1 SGHRS, CDR2 YFSETQ. The CDR3 DNA follows: TGCGCCAGCAGTTTGACAGGGGATCAGCCCCAGCATTTT. It translates to CASSLTGDQPQHF.

V is TRBV6-5 and J is TRBJ2-1; D perhaps matches TRBD2 (7 bases). The ends were cut back, 7 bases at V and 3 bases at J, with 16 bases in the middle. Germline lookup yields CDR1 MNHEY and CDR2 SVGAGI. The CDR3 is 15 amino acids. The CDR3 DNA reads as TGTGCCAGCACCGCCGGGGGGCCCTACTACAATGAGCAGTTCTTC. Translated: CASTAGGPYYNEQFF.

The chain employs TRBV10-3 and TRBJ2-5; 8 nucleotides align to TRBD1. This CDR3 comprises 15 residues. CDR1 and CDR2 (germline): ENHRY, SYGVKD. With V trimmed by 0 bases and J by 3 bases, 3 bases remained unmatched. The CDR3: CAISESGQGEETQYF. The DNA for the CDR3 is TGTGCCATCAGTGAGTCTGGACAGGGTGAAGAGACCCAGTACTTC.

As for this clone: Other DNA sequences in this sample translate to the same CDR3. The V call is TRBV5-1, the J call TRBJ2-6; no firm D call. The CDR3 totals 15 residues. V lost 0 bases and J lost 0, with 4 bases in between. Germline values: CDR1 SGHRS, CDR2 YFSETQ. For the CDR3, the DNA is TGCGCCAGCAGCTTGGATCTCTCTGGGGCCAACGTCCTGACTTTC. It translates to CASSLDLSGANVLTF.

The count of this clone is one. This chain joins TRBV5-1 and TRBJ2-5, with D uncertain. There are 15 residues in the CDR3. Germline V gene data show CDR1 as SGHRS and CDR2 as YFSETQ. V was shortened by 0 bases and J by 0 bases, with 9 bases between the two germline ends. The DNA for the CDR3 is TGCGCCAGCAGCTTGGCCGAGTGGTACCAAGAGACCCAGTACTTC. Translating gives CASSLAEWYQETQYF.

The chain uses TRBV19 and TRBJ1-5; D uncertain. The CDR3 is made up of 14 amino acids. From germline, CDR1 is LNHDA and CDR2 SQIVND (reference sequence). Trimming took 2 bases from V and 0 from J, leaving 5 bases between them. This CDR3 reads CASSILGSNQPQHF. Here the CDR3 DNA reads TGTGCCAGTAGTATATTGGGTAGCAATCAGCCCCAGCATTTT. The full variable domain, its missing parts supplied by reference TRBV19 and TRBJ1-5, is DGGITQSPKYLFRKEGQNVTLSCEQNLNHDAMYWYRQDPGQGLRLIYYSQIVNDFQKGDIAEGYSVSREKKESFPLTVTSAQKNPTAFYLCASSILGSNQPQHFGDGTRLSIL.

The chain combines TRBV5-8 with TRBJ1-5; D uncertain. The CDR3 consists of 16 residues. Germline lookup yields CDR1 SGHTS and CDR2 YDEGEE. The germline V and J ends were trimmed by 0 bases and 0 bases, with 10 bases remaining between them. CDR3 residues: CASSLEGGYSNQPQHF. For the CDR3, the DNA is TGTGCCAGCAGCTTGGAGGGAGGCTATAGCAATCAGCCCCAGCATTTT.

The V and J genes are TRBV27 and TRBJ1-5, with 9 bases identical to TRBD1. The junction had 5 bases not matched to a gene; V was cut back by 5 bases and J by 6 bases. The CDR3 spans 14 residues. Germline V CDR1 and CDR2: MNHEY, SMNVEV (reference sequence). The CDR3 DNA reads TGTGCCAGCAGTCCGGGGACAGGGCCTCAGCCCCAGCATTTT. Residues: CASSPGTGPQPQHF.

Worth noting for this clone: Other nucleotide sequences from this sample produce the same CDR3. This chain joins TRBV28 and TRBJ1-1; D gene uncertain. Germline assignment: CDR1 MDHEN and CDR2 SYDVKM. The CDR3 extends over 13 amino acids. V was pared by 6 bases and J by 1 base, with 9 bases between. CDR3 nucleotide sequence: TGTGCCAGCAGCCGCCAACAGAACACTGAAGCTTTCTTT. Translating gives CASSRQQNTEAFF.

This chain's CDR3 is CASSQGRPTNEKLFF. The CDR3 coding sequence is TGCGCCAGCAGCCAAGGGAGGCCAACTAATGAAAAACTGTTTTTT. V is TRBV5-1 and J is TRBJ1-4; D unclear. The V end was cut by 4 bases, the J end by 0 bases, with 10 bases between. The germline V gene has CDR1 SGHRS and CDR2 YFSETQ. The CDR3 spans 15 residues.

CDR3 residues: CASSPWDRRNTGELFF. For the CDR3, the DNA is TGTGCCAGTAGTCCCTGGGACAGAAGGAACACCGGGGAGCTGTTTTTT. This chain links TRBV19 with TRBJ2-2, with 7 bases matching TRBD1. J gave up 1 base and V 5 bases, and 7 bases lay outside the gene matches. The CDR3 spans 16 residues. Germline V gene lookup returns CDR1 LNHDA and CDR2 SQIVND (reference sequence).

The chain uses TRBV10-3 and TRBJ1-1; 8 positions agree with TRBD1. The CDR3 runs to 13 residues. Germline CDR1 reads ENHRY; CDR2 reads SYGVKD. Unmatched junction bases numbered 5, after V lost 10 bases and J lost 1 base. CDR3: CANRGTENTEAFF. The CDR3 coding sequence is TGTGCCAACAGGGGGACGGAGAACACTGAAGCTTTCTTT.

The chain is built from TRBV27 and TRBJ1-4, with 9 positions matching TRBD1. V trimming: 5 bases; J trimming: 4 bases; junction bases outside the gene matches: 5. The germline V gene encodes CDR1 MNHEY and CDR2 SMNVEV (reference sequence). The length of the CDR3 is 15 residues. Here the CDR3 DNA reads TGTGCCAGCAGTGCACAGGGGGCTATTAATGAAAAACTGTTTTTT. Encoded protein: CASSAQGAINEKLFF.

The chain uses TRBV10-3 and TRBJ1-1; D gene unclear. From germline, CDR1 is ENHRY and CDR2 SYGVKD. V lost 3 bases, J lost 3 bases, and 14 bases lay in between. This CDR3 spans 15 amino acids. CDR3 protein: CAISDQTRRDTEAFF. CDR3 in DNA: TGTGCCATCAGTGATCAGACACGGAGAGACACTGAAGCTTTCTTT.

This chain joins TRBV7-9 and TRBJ1-4, with 8 bases matching TRBD1. The ends lost 4 bases at V and 7 bases at J; junction bases unmatched: 11. The CDR3 spans 16 residues. In germline, CDR1 is SEHNR, CDR2 FQNEAQ (reference sequence). The CDR3, as DNA: TGTGCCAGCAGCTCCCTGAGACAGGGGATCCGTGAAAAACTGTTTTTT. Amino acids: CASSSLRQGIREKLFF. The variable domain in full, completed from reference TRBV7-9 and TRBJ1-4, reads DTGVSQNPRHKITKRGQNVTFRCDPISEHNRLYWYRQTLGQGPEFLTYFQNEAQLEKSRLLSDRFSAERPKGSFSTLEIQRTEQGDSAMYLCASSSLRQGIREKLFFGSGTQLSVL.

The chain joins TRBV9 to TRBJ1-3; a possible D gene is TRBD1 (6 bases). Germline V lookup: CDR1 SGDLS, CDR2 YYNGEE. CDR3 size: 17 residues. Trimming removed 0 bases at V and 0 bases at J, with 13 bases between. The CDR3 DNA sequence: TGTGCCAGCAGCGTAGCTATTGGACAGACCTCTGGAAACACCATATATTTT. Protein sequence: CASSVAIGQTSGNTIYF.

This clone was recorded once. The chain combines TRBV2 with TRBJ1-2; unclear D gene. Germline V gene lookup returns CDR1 SNHLY and CDR2 FYNNEI. V shed 0 bases and J shed 8 bases, with 13 bases lying between them. The CDR3 has 14 amino acids. The CDR3 bases are TGTGCCAGCAGTGAAGCGCAAACCCTGGGGGGCTACACCTTC. Protein sequence: CASSEAQTLGGYTF. The whole variable domain, filled in from reference TRBV2 and TRBJ1-2, reads EPEVTQTPSHQVTQMGQEVILRCVPISNHLYFYWYRQILGQKVEFLVSFYNNEISEKSEIFDDQFSVERPDGSNFTLKIRSTKLEDSAMYFCASSEAQTLGGYTFGSGTRLTVV.

The genes are TRBV19 and TRBJ2-7; 9 bases are shared with TRBD2. The CDR3 is made up of 15 amino acids. The junction had 8 bases not matched to a gene; V was cut back by 6 bases and J by 2 bases. The germline V gene has CDR1 LNHDA and CDR2 SQIVND (reference sequence). The DNA of the CDR3 is TGTGCCAGTAGCCCCCAGCGGGAGGCTCCCTACGAGCAGTACTTC. Amino acids: CASSPQREAPYEQYF.

The chain uses TRBV7-2 and TRBJ2-2, with 9 bases matching TRBD2. Germline V gene sequence: CDR1 SGHTA, CDR2 FQGNSA. Unmatched junction bases numbered 7, after V lost 3 bases and J lost 5 bases. This CDR3 has 16 residues. CDR3 region: CASSFLAGSRTGELFF. CDR3 nucleotide sequence: TGTGCCAGCAGCTTCCTAGCGGGGTCGAGGACCGGGGAGCTGTTTTTT.